The clone carrying this TCR beta chain was seen only once. 60 Vbeta and 13 Jbeta primers were used in PCR. Only in-frame clones appear in the TCRdb table, and some are missing; sequencing was by immunoSEQ multiplex PCR. The top ten clones hold just under 3% of a sample with roughly 140,000 clones, around four fifths of them seen once. The record originates from a study of cytomegalovirus exposure and HLA in healthy donors. CDR3 length equals 14 residues. The germline V gene encodes CDR1 MNHNS and CDR2 SASEGT. Trimming took off 4 bases at V and 7 bases at J, with 16 bases between the two ends. The receptor was isolated from a female donor in good health and CMV-seronegative. The sample comprised PBMCs. This chain joins TRBV6-1 and TRBJ1-1; D possibly corresponds to TRBD1 (5 bases). CDR3 residues: CASSVAGSKGEAFF. CDR3 DNA: TGTGCCAGCAGTGTGGCAGGGTCGAAGGGTGAAGCTTTCTTT.